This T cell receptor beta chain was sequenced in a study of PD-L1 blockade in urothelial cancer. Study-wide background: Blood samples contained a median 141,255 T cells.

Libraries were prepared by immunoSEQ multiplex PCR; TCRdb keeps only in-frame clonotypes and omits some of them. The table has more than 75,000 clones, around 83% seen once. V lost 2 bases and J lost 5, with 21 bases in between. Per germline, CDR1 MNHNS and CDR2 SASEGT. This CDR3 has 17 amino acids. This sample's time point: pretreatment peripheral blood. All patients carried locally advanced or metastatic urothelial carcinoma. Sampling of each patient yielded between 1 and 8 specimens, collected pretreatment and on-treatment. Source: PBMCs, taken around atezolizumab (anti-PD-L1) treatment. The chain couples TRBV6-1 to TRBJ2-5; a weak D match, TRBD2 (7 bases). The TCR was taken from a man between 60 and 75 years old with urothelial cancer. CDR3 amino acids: CASSEYGGGHPGETQYF. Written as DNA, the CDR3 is TGTGCCAGCAGTGAATATGGGGGGGGCCATCCGGGGGAGACCCAGTACTTC.